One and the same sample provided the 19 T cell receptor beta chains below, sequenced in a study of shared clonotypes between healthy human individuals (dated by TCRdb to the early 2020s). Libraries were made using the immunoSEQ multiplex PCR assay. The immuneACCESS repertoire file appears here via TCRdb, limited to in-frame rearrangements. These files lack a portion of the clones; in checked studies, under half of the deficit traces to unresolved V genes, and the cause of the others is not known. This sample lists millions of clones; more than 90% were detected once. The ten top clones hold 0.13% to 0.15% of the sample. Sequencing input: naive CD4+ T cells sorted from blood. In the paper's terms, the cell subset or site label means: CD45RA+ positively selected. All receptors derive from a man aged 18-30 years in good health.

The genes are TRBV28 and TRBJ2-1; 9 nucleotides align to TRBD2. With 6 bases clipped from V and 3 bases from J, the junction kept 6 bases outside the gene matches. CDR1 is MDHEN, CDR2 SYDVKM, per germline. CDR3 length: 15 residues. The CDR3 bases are TGTGCCAGCAGGCCCCAGCGGGAGGTCTACAATGAGCAGTTCTTC. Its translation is CASRPQREVYNEQFF.

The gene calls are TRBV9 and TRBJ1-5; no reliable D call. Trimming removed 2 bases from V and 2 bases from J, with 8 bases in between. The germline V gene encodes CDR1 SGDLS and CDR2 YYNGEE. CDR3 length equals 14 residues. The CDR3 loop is CASSVGYGNQPQHF. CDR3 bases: TGTGCCAGCAGCGTTGGGTATGGCAATCAGCCCCAGCATTTT.

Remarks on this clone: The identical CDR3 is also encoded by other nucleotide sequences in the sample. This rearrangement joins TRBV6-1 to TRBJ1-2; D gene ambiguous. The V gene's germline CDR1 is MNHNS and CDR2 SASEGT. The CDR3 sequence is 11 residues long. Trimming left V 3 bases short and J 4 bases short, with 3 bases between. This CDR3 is CASSDSYGYTF. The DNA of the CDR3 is TGTGCCAGCAGTGACAGCTATGGCTACACCTTC.

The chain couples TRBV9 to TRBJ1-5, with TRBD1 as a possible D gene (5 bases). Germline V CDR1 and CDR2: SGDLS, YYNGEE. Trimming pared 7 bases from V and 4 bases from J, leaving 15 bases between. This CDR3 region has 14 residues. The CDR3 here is CASGTREGNQPQHF. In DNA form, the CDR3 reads TGTGCCAGCGGGACCCGGGAGGGTAATCAGCCCCAGCATTTT.

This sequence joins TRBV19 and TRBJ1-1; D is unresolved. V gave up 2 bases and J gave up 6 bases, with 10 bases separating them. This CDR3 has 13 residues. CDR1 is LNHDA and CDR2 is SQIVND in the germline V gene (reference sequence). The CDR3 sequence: CASSITGVAEAFF. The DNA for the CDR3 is TGTGCCAGTAGTATAACCGGGGTCGCTGAAGCTTTCTTT. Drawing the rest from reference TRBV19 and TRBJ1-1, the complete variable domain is DGGITQSPKYLFRKEGQNVTLSCEQNLNHDAMYWYRQDPGQGLRLIYYSQIVNDFQKGDIAEGYSVSREKKESFPLTVTSAQKNPTAFYLCASSITGVAEAFFGQGTRLTVV.

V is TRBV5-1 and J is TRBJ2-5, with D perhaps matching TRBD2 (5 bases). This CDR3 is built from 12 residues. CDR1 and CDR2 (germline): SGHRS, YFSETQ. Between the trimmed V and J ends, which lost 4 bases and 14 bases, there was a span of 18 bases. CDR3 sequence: CASSPHSGISYF. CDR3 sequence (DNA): TGCGCCAGCAGCCCGCACTCCGGGATCTCATACTTC.

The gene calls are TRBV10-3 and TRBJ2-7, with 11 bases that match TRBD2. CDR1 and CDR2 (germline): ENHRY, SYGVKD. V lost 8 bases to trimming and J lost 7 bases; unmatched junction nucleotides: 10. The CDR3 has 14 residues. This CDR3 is CAISTSGRWGEQYF. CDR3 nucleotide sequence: TGTGCCATCTCCACTAGCGGGAGATGGGGGGAGCAGTACTTC.

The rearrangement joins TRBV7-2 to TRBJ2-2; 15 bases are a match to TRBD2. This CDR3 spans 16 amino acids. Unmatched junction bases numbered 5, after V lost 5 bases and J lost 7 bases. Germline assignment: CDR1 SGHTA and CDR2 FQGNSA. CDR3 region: CASSQGLAGGHGELFF. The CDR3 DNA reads TGTGCCAGCAGCCAGGGACTAGCGGGGGGCCACGGGGAGCTGTTTTTT.

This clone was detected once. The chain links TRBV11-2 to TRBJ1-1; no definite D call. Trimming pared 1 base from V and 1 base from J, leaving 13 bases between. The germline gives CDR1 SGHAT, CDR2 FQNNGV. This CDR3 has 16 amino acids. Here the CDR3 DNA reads TGTGCCAGCAGCTTAGGGCTAGGACGGACGAACACTGAAGCTTTCTTT. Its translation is CASSLGLGRTNTEAFF.

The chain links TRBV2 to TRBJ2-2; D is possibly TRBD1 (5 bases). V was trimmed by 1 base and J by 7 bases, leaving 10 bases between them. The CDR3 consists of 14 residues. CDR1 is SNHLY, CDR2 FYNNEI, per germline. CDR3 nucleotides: TGTGCCAGCAGTGAAGAAAAGGGGATCGGGGAGCTGTTTTTT. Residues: CASSEEKGIGELFF.

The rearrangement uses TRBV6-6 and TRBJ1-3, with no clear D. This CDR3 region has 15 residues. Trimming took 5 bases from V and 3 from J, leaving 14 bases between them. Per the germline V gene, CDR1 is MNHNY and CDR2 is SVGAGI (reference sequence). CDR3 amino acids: CASSRGSTSGNTIYF. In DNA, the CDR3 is TGTGCCAGCAGTCGCGGGTCGACGAGTGGAAACACCATATATTTT.

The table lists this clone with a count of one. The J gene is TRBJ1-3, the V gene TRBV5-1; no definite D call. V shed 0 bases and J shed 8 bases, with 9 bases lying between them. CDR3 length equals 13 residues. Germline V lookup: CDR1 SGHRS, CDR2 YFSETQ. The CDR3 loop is CASSLVGVDTIYF. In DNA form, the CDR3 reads TGCGCCAGCAGCTTGGTTGGGGTGGACACCATATATTTT.

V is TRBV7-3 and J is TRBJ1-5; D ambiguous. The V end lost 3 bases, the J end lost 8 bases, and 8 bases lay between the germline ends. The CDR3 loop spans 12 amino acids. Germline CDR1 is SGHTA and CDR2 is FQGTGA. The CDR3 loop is CASSFESEPQHF. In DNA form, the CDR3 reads TGTGCCAGCAGCTTTGAATCAGAGCCCCAGCATTTT. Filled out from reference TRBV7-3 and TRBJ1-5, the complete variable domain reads GAGVSQTPSNKVTEKGKYVELRCDPISGHTALYWYRQSLGQGPEFLIYFQGTGAADDSGLPNDRFFAVRPEGSVSTLKIQRTERGDSAVYLCASSFESEPQHFGDGTRLSIL.

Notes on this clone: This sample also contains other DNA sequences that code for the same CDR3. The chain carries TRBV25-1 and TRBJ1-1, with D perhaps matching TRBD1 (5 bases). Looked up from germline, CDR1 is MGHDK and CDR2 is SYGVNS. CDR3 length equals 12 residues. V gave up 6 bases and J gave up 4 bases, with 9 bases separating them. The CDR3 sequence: CASSRVGTEAFF. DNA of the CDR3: TGTGCCAGCAGCAGGGTAGGCACTGAAGCTTTCTTT.

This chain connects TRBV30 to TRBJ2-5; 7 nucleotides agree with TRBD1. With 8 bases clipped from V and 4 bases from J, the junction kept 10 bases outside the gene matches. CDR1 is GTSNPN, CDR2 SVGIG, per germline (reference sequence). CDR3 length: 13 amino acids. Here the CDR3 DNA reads TGTGCCGGAACGAAACAGGGGAGAGAGACCCAGTACTTC. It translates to CAGTKQGRETQYF.

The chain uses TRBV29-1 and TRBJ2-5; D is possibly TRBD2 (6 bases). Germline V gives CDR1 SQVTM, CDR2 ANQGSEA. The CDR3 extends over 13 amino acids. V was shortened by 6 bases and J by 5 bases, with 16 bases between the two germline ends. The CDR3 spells CSVAPAGRETQYF. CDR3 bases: TGCAGCGTGGCCCCAGCGGGCAGGGAGACCCAGTACTTC.

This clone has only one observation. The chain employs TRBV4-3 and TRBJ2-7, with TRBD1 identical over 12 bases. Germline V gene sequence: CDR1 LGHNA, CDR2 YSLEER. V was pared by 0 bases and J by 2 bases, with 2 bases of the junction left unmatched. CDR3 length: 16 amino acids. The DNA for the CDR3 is TGCGCCAGCAGCCAAGAAGGGACAGGGGGCACCTACGAGCAGTACTTC. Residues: CASSQEGTGGTYEQYF.

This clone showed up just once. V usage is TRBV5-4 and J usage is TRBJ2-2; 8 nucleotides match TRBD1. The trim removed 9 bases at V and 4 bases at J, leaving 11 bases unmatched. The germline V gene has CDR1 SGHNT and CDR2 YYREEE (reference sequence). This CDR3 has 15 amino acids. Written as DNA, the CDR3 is TGTGCCATGGGCAGGGGGCGCGATGGCACCGGGGAGCTGTTTTTT. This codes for CAMGRGRDGTGELFF.

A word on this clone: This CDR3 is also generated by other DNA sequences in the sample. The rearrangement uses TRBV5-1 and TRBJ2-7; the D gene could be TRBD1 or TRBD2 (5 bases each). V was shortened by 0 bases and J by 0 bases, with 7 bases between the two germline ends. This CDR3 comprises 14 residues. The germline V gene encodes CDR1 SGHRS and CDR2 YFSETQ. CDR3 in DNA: TGCGCCAGCAGCTTGGGGGGGTCCTCCTACGAGCAGTACTTC. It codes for CASSLGGSSYEQYF.